The subject of this entry is one T cell receptor (beta chain). Its antigen is as yet unknown. The data originate from a study of T cells after yellow fever vaccination. Study outcomes and limitations: It was a small share of clonotypes that appeared in both CD4 and CD8 compartments. Subsequent booster samples again held most clones from primary vaccination (more than 95% CD4, 85% to 90% CD8).

This CDR3 is 16 amino acids long. Trimming took 2 bases from V and 4 from J; bases not matched to a gene: 5. CDR1 LGHDT and CDR2 YNNKEL come from the germline V gene (reference sequence). A single record per CDR3 protein comes from TCRdb applying MiXCR to the 5' RACE reads. Of roughly 260,000 distinct CDR3 sequences in the sample, 10% to 15% are singletons; the top ten hold about 0.54%. This TCR was sampled from a man between 25 and 39 years old who received the YFV17D yellow fever vaccine. The sequences come from CD4+ T cells sorted from PBMCs, collected 45 days after the yellow fever booster vaccination. J is TRBJ2-2 and V is TRBV3-1; TRBD2 matches 9 bases. CDR3 DNA sequence: TGTGCCAGCAGCCAAAGGGTAGCGGGGGTCACCGGGGAGCTGTTTTTT. Amino acid sequence: CASSQRVAGVTGELFF.